Below, 14 T cell receptor beta chains from the same sample are listed, as sequenced in a study of regulatory T cells in long-lasting Graves disease. Combining iRepertoire HTBI primers with Arm-PCR of CDR3 regions, the authors built TCR beta libraries. TCRdb itself ran the multiplex PCR reads through MiXCR, one entry per CDR3 protein. The sample has about 660,000 distinct CDR3 sequences, around 30% seen once. As to time point: persistent/refractory GD, antithyroid drugs over 5 years with positive TRAb. PBMC-derived RNA was used for the TCR library. This material consisted of peripheral blood mononuclear cells (PBMCs), taken when the disease was refractory, from a patient treated with antithyroid drugs. The source is a female donor with Graves disease.

This chain connects TRBV6-2 or TRBV6-3 to TRBJ2-3, with 11 nucleotides matching TRBD2. The trim removed 6 bases at V and 0 bases at J, leaving 8 bases unmatched. CDR3 size: 17 residues. In germline, CDR1 is MNHEY, CDR2 SVGEGT. The CDR3 sequence is CASRGTSGRSSTDTQYF. DNA of the CDR3: TGTGCCAGCAGGGGGACTAGCGGACGCTCTAGCACAGATACGCAGTATTTT.

This clonotype came up many times. V gene TRBV6-1 combines with J gene TRBJ1-2; D unresolved. The CDR3 runs to 13 residues. The ends were cut back, 0 bases at V and 8 bases at J, with 10 bases in the middle. Per the germline V gene, CDR1 is MNHNS and CDR2 is SASEGT. CDR3 coding DNA: TGTGCCAGCAGTGAAGCCCTCGGAGGGGGCTACACCTTC. It yields the protein CASSEALGGGYTF.

For the CDR3, the DNA is TGTGCCAGCAGCTTTTCGCGCAGGGGGCGCGAAAAACTGTTTTTT. As protein: CASSFSRRGREKLFF. This sequence joins TRBV7-8 and TRBJ1-4; 8 nucleotides align to TRBD1. V lost 3 bases, J lost 8 bases, and 8 bases stayed unmatched. The V gene's germline CDR1 is SGHVS and CDR2 FQNEAQ. CDR3 size: 15 residues.

J is TRBJ1-6 and V is TRBV5-1; D is ambiguous. V dropped 3 bases and J dropped 7 bases, with 11 bases sitting between them. CDR3 length: 14 residues. The germline V gene has CDR1 SGHRS and CDR2 YFSETQ. The CDR3 is CASSSSWGNSPLHF. For the CDR3, the DNA is TGCGCCAGCAGCTCAAGCTGGGGAAATTCACCCCTCCACTTT. Variable domain in full (rest from reference TRBV5-1 and TRBJ1-6): KAGVTQTPRYLIKTRGQQVTLSCSPISGHRSVSWYQQTPGQGLQFLFEYFSETQRNKGNFPGRFSGRQFSNSRSEMNVSTLELGDSALYLCASSSSWGNSPLHFGNGTRLTVT.

The table lists this clonotype with a few counts. The chain links TRBV5-1 to TRBJ1-1, with 10 bases identical to TRBD1. Germline CDR1 reads SGHRS; CDR2 reads YFSETQ. The CDR3 extends over 16 amino acids. Losses at the gene ends were 4 bases for V and 5 bases for J; bases not matched to a gene: 11. CDR3 coding DNA: TGCGCCAGCAGCCCTACTTCTTGGGACAGGGGTACTGAAGCTTTCTTT. It is translated as CASSPTSWDRGTEAFF.

V usage is TRBV20-1 and J usage is TRBJ1-2, with 11 bases fitting TRBD1. The V gene's germline CDR1 is DFQATT and CDR2 SNEGSKA (reference sequence). There are 15 residues in the CDR3. With V trimmed by 0 bases and J by 8 bases, 8 bases remained unmatched. The CDR3 DNA reads TGCAGTGCTAGAGATCGGGGACAGGGGGTGGGGGGCTACACCTTC. Protein: CSARDRGQGVGGYTF.

Comments on this clonotype: A single base separates this from a much larger clone, so it may be a read error. This chain connects TRBV12-3 or TRBV12-4 to TRBJ2-5; no firm D call. CDR3 length: 15 amino acids. The CDR3 protein is CASSSYDSRTETRYF. The DNA of the CDR3 is TGTGCCAGCAGTTCCTATGACTCTCGAACGGAGACCCGGTACTTC.

This clonotype was detected many times. V gene TRBV2 combines with J gene TRBJ1-1, with D unclear. Trimming shortened V by 3 bases and J by 5 bases, and 7 bases separated the two germline ends. CDR1 and CDR2 (germline): SNHLY, FYNNEI. The CDR3 has 12 amino acids. The CDR3 DNA follows: TGTGCCAGCAGTGAGTCTGAAACTGAAGCTTTCTTT. Encoded protein: CASSESETEAFF.

The chain is built from TRBV29-1 and TRBJ1-2, with D perhaps matching TRBD1 (5 bases). CDR3 length: 13 amino acids. Germline CDR1 reads SQVTM; CDR2 reads ANQGSEA. Trimming removed 6 bases from V and 1 base from J, with 12 bases in between. Here the CDR3 DNA reads TGCAGCGTACAGAGGGGCGTTAACTATGGCTACACCTTC. Translating it yields CSVQRGVNYGYTF.

V is TRBV27 and J is TRBJ2-5, with TRBD2 matching over 9 bases. CDR1 is MNHEY and CDR2 is SMNVEV in the germline V gene (reference sequence). The CDR3 has 14 amino acids. Germline trimming cut 7 bases from V and 4 bases from J; bases unmatched to any gene: 7. The CDR3 region is CASKGGRDGETQYF. CDR3 in DNA: TGTGCCAGCAAAGGCGGGAGGGATGGAGAGACCCAGTACTTC.

The CDR3 DNA follows: TGTGCCATCAGTGAGGGGACGGGAAGTGGGGAAAAACTGTTTTTT. Its translation is CAISEGTGSGEKLFF. V and J are TRBV10-3 and TRBJ1-4; possibly TRBD1 for D (5 bases). CDR1 is ENHRY, CDR2 SYGVKD, per germline. V lost 2 bases, J lost 8 bases, and 15 bases lay in between. The CDR3 covers 15 residues.

The CDR3 loop is CASSLGWNDLLAKNIQYF. CDR3 sequence (DNA): TGTGCCAGCAGCTTGGGTTGGAACGATTTATTAGCCAAAAACATTCAGTACTTC. V and J are TRBV5-4 and TRBJ2-4; D is ambiguous. The CDR3 is 18 amino acids. CDR1 SGHNT and CDR2 YYREEE come from the germline V gene (reference sequence). The ends were cut back, 0 bases at V and 0 bases at J, with 16 bases in the middle.

The chain carries TRBV5-6 and TRBJ2-7; D may be TRBD1 or TRBD2 (5 bases each). Trimming cost V 3 bases and J 3 bases, with 13 bases left between them. CDR1 is SGHDT and CDR2 is YYEEEE in the germline V gene. This CDR3 contains 14 residues. CDR3 sequence (DNA): TGTGCCAGCAGCTGGGACGGAAAGAACTACGAGCAGTACTTC. Translation: CASSWDGKNYEQYF.

The chain employs TRBV14 and TRBJ1-1, with D possibly matching TRBD1 (5 bases). V was cut by 2 bases and J by 6 bases, with 13 bases left in between. Germline V CDR1 and CDR2: SGHDN, FVKESK. The CDR3 loop spans 14 amino acids. The CDR3 region has the DNA TGTGCCAGCAGCCAACTAGAGGGGAGGTCTGAAGCTTTCTTT. Translated: CASSQLEGRSEAFF.